A selection of T cell receptor beta chains follows, all from one sample in a study of cytomegalovirus exposure and HLA in healthy donors. TCRdb's copy holds only in-frame clones and misses some; the assay was immunoSEQ multiplex PCR. The top ten hold approximately 2.5% of the sample, which has over 150,000 clones, 85% seen once. Sequencing used PBMCs. The receptors were sampled from a man aged 30 to 39 in good health and CMV-seropositive. Each CDR3 is given with its conserved first and last residue. The D gene is left open where the match is weak. Not all rows give a size; the values are once, few, many and, for expanded clones, a class.

TRBV6-5,NA,NA,TRBJ1-1,TGTGCCAGCAGCATCGGGGTCCGGAACACTGAAGCTTTCTTT,CASSIGVRNTEAFF
TRBV5-1,NA,TRBD2,TRBJ2-2,TGCGCCAGCCAGCAACTAGCGGGAGGGCTGACCGGGGAGCTGTTTTTT,CASQQLAGGLTGELFF
TRBV2,NA,NA,TRBJ2-1,TGTGCCAGCGGGTTACTAACTTATACCAATGAGCAGTTCTTC,CASGLLTYTNEQFF
TRBV6-5,NA,NA,TRBJ1-2,TGTGCCAGCAGTTACTCTTACCGAACGGAGGGCTACACCTTC,CASSYSYRTEGYTF
TRBV11-2,NA,TRBD2,TRBJ2-1,TGTGCCAGCAGCTTAGAAGGGGTCTGGCGGGAGGCTTCTTACAATGAGCAGTTCTTC,CASSLEGVWREASYNEQFF
TRBV5-1,NA,TRBD1,TRBJ1-5,TGCGCCAGCAGCGAACAGGGGGGTCAGCCCCAGCATTTT,CASSEQGGQPQHF
TRBV2,NA,TRBD2,TRBJ2-1,TGTGCCAGTTCGGGAGGGCCGAGGAATGAGCAGTTCTTC,CASSGGPRNEQFF
TRBV7-2,NA,NA,TRBJ1-1,TGTGCCAGCAGGGTACAGTCCAAGAACACTGAAGCTTTCTTT,CASRVQSKNTEAFF
TRBV11-3,NA,TRBD2,TRBJ2-2,TGTGCCAGCAGCTTAGAGGGACTAGCCACCGGGGAGCTGTTTTTT,CASSLEGLATGELFF
TRBV7-2,NA,NA,TRBJ2-2,TGTGCCAGCAGCCAGCGGGTGGCCACCGGGGAGCTGTTTTTT,CASSQRVATGELFF
TRBV19,NA,TRBD2,TRBJ2-5,TGTGCCAGTAGGACTAGCGGGTTTCGACAAGAGACCCAGTACTTC,CASRTSGFRQETQYF
TRBV5-1,NA,NA,TRBJ1-6,TGCGCCAGCAGCCGGGCGGGCCAAAGCTCCTATAATTCACCCCTCCACTTT,CASSRAGQSSYNSPLHF
TRBV2,NA,TRBD2,TRBJ2-2,TGTGCCAGCAGTGAAGAGGGAGCGGGAGACACCGGGGAGCTGTTTTTT,CASSEEGAGDTGELFF
TRBV6-4,few,TRBD1,TRBJ1-1,TGTGCCAGCAGGGGACAGACGGACACTGAAGCTTTCTTT,CASRGQTDTEAFF
TRBV7-6,NA,TRBD1,TRBJ1-1,TGTGCCAGCAGCTCAACCAGGGGGTCGGGAAACACTGAAGCTTTCTTT,CASSSTRGSGNTEAFF
TRBV2,NA,TRBD1,TRBJ2-1,TGTGCCAGCTTAAGGGGGCTAAGGTACAATGAGCAGTTCTTC,CASLRGLRYNEQFF
TRBV5-8,NA,TRBD1,TRBJ1-1,TGTGCCAGCAGCCCCATGGGGACAGGAAGGTTTGTCACTGAAGCTTTCTTT,CASSPMGTGRFVTEAFF
TRBV19,NA,NA,TRBJ2-1,TGTGCCAGTAGTCCCTCACTAGGGCGCTCCTACAATGAGCAGTTCTTC,CASSPSLGRSYNEQFF
TRBV5-4,NA,TRBD1,TRBJ1-1,TGTGCCAGCAGCTTCGGACAGGGGACCACTGAAGCTTTCTTT,CASSFGQGTTEAFF
TRBV7-9,NA,NA,TRBJ2-2,TGTGCTAGCAGCACTAACACCGGGGAGCTGTTTTTT,CASSTNTGELFF
TRBV6-1,NA,NA,TRBJ1-1,TGTGCCAGTATTGGGGAGAGCTACACTGAAGCTTTCTTT,CASIGESYTEAFF
TRBV7-6,NA,TRBD2,TRBJ2-1,TGTGCCAGCAGCTTATCGCCTAGCGGGAGCAATGAGCAGTTCTTC,CASSLSPSGSNEQFF
TRBV5-1,NA,NA,TRBJ1-4,TGCGCCAGCAGCTTGGGGGGGGTATTTGAAAAACTGTTTTTT,CASSLGGVFEKLFF
TRBV5-4,NA,TRBD1,TRBJ2-7,TGTGCCAGCAGCTTGACGACAGGGAAACCCTACGAGCAGTACTTC,CASSLTTGKPYEQYF
TRBV4-1,few,TRBD2,TRBJ2-7,TGCGCCAGCAGCCAAGCCCCAGCGGGGAGGGAGAAGTACTTC,CASSQAPAGREKYF
TRBV7-9,NA,TRBD1,TRBJ2-2,TGTTCCAGCAGGCACCGGGACAGTAACACCGGGGAGCTGTTTTTT,CSSRHRDSNTGELFF
TRBV6-1,NA,NA,TRBJ1-2,TGTGCCAGCAGTGAAACTTCCCGCGGTGGCTACACCTTC,CASSETSRGGYTF
TRBV4-1,NA,TRBD2,TRBJ2-2,TGCGCCAGCAGCCAAGTGACGGGAGGGTCGGGCGGGGAGCTGTTTTTT,CASSQVTGGSGGELFF
TRBV9,NA,TRBD2,TRBJ2-1,TGTGCCAGCAGCGGTCTTAGCGGGAGGTACAATGAGCAGTTCTTC,CASSGLSGRYNEQFF
TRBV19,NA,NA,TRBJ1-5,TGTGCCAGTAGGGAGGGCCCCGGGCCCCAGCATTTT,CASREGPGPQHF
TRBV11-3,once,TRBD2,TRBJ2-2,TGTGCCATCGCGACTAGCGGGAGGGCCGATCCGGCCGGGGAGCTGTTTTTT,CAIATSGRADPAGELFF